A single sample gave rise to the 22 T cell receptor beta chains below, sequenced in a study of cytomegalovirus exposure and HLA in healthy donors. PCR involved 60 Vbeta and 13 Jbeta primers. Some clones are missing from TCRdb's copy, which holds only in-frame ones; the method was immunoSEQ multiplex PCR. The data contain around 140,000 clones, about 75% of them seen just once; the ten biggest clones take up 1.3% to 1.5%. Sequencing was performed on PBMCs. The receptors derive from a woman aged 40 to 50 in good health and CMV-seronegative.

Of note for this clone: A single base separates this from a much larger clone, so it may be a read error. Other DNA sequences in this specimen translate into the identical CDR3. The chain combines TRBV4-1 with TRBJ2-7; 10 bases fit TRBD1. Germline CDR1 reads MGHRA; CDR2 reads YSYEKL. The J segment lost 2 bases and the V segment lost 2 bases, leaving 3 bases of the junction unmatched. The CDR3 sequence is 15 residues long. Here the CDR3 reads CASSQSGTGAYEQYF. DNA for the CDR3: TGCGCCAGCAGCCAATCCGGGACAGGGGCCTACGAGCAGTACTTC.

The V and J genes are TRBV5-1 and TRBJ1-4; D perhaps matches TRBD1 (5 bases). CDR1 is SGHRS, CDR2 YFSETQ, per germline. The CDR3 has 14 amino acids. The germline V and J ends were trimmed by 4 bases and 5 bases, with 12 bases remaining between them. The CDR3 protein is CASSTDKGNEKLFF. For the CDR3, the DNA is TGCGCCAGCAGCACGGACAAGGGCAATGAAAAACTGTTTTTT.

The CDR3 DNA reads as TGTGCCAGCGGGGGCTGGGGAAATGGAAATCAGCCCCAGCATTTT. Translating gives CASGGWGNGNQPQHF. The chain links TRBV2 to TRBJ1-5, with D perhaps matching TRBD1 (6 bases). V was clipped by 8 bases and J by 4 bases, with 18 bases between them. The CDR3 covers 15 residues. Germline V lookup: CDR1 SNHLY, CDR2 FYNNEI.

The chain uses TRBV7-9 and TRBJ1-5, with 7 bases identical to TRBD1. CDR1 and CDR2 from the germline V gene are SEHNR and FQNEAQ (reference sequence). Trimming took 5 bases from V and 9 from J; bases not matched to a gene: 19. CDR3 length: 17 amino acids. The CDR3 DNA follows: TGTGCCAGCAGCCCCGAAACGGGACGGGACAGAGGTCTGCCCCAGCATTTT. Its translation: CASSPETGRDRGLPQHF.

The chain employs TRBV6-5 and TRBJ1-1; D is unresolved. CDR3 length equals 11 residues. V lost 5 bases to trimming and J lost 2 bases, with 3 bases between them. Germline CDR1 is MNHEY and CDR2 is SVGAGI. For the CDR3, the DNA is TGTGCCAGCAGTACAAACACTGAAGCTTTCTTT. This translates into CASSTNTEAFF.

The rearrangement uses TRBV28 and TRBJ1-1; 7 positions match TRBD1. V was pared by 7 bases and J by 4 bases, with 6 bases of the junction left unmatched. The CDR3 is 13 amino acids. Germline V gives CDR1 MDHEN, CDR2 SYDVKM. The DNA for the CDR3 is TGTGCCAGCATCCGCCCAGGGGGCACTGAAGCTTTCTTT. Its protein product is CASIRPGGTEAFF.

The chain is built from TRBV30 and TRBJ2-4, with 10 bases identical to TRBD2. The CDR3 spans 18 residues. The J segment lost 0 bases and the V segment lost 0 bases, leaving 8 bases of the junction unmatched. Germline lookup yields CDR1 GTSNPN and CDR2 SVGIG (reference sequence). The CDR3 region is CAWSVVSSGGLAKNIQYF. DNA for the CDR3: TGTGCCTGGAGTGTAGTGTCTAGCGGGGGACTAGCCAAAAACATTCAGTACTTC.

The J gene is TRBJ1-3, the V gene TRBV4-3; D ambiguous. The length of the CDR3 is 16 residues. V shed 0 bases and J shed 0 bases, with 9 bases lying between them. CDR1 is LGHNA, CDR2 YSLEER, per germline. CDR3 in amino acids: CASSQEYGNSGNTIYF. CDR3 sequence (DNA): TGCGCCAGCAGCCAAGAGTACGGGAACTCTGGAAACACCATATATTTT.

The chain uses TRBV27 and TRBJ1-5, with 9 bases that match TRBD1. The V and J ends lost 5 bases and 1 base, in that order; junction bases with no gene match: 12. The CDR3 runs to 18 residues. Per germline, CDR1 MNHEY and CDR2 SMNVEV (reference sequence). The CDR3 sequence: CASSLTGTGSWSNQPQHF. The CDR3, as DNA: TGTGCCAGCAGTCTCACCGGGACAGGGAGTTGGAGCAATCAGCCCCAGCATTTT.

J is TRBJ1-6 and V is TRBV30; no reliable D call. Germline assignment: CDR1 GTSNPN and CDR2 SVGIG (reference sequence). V lost 3 bases and J 10 bases, leaving 10 bases between the germline ends. CDR3 length: 12 amino acids. CDR3 protein: CAWRREESPLHF. The CDR3 coding sequence is TGTGCCTGGAGGCGGGAGGAGTCACCCCTCCACTTT.

Regarding this clone: One end of the junction does not line up with germline, which may come from a read error. This sequence joins TRBV7-7 and TRBJ2-7; weak D call: TRBD2 (5 bases). The CDR3 is 12 amino acids. The germline CDR1 and CDR2 sequences are SSHAT and FNYEAQ (reference sequence). CDR3 loop: CASSQGEGEQYF. The CDR3 DNA reads TGTGCTAGCAGCCAAGGTGAGGGCGAGCAGTACTTC.

The chain carries TRBV14 and TRBJ1-1; tentatively, D is TRBD1 (6 bases). This CDR3 has 12 residues. Per germline, CDR1 SGHDN and CDR2 FVKESK. The ends were cut back, 1 base at V and 10 bases at J, with 10 bases in the middle. The CDR3 loop is CASSQGRGLAFF. Here the CDR3 DNA reads TGTGCCAGCAGCCAAGGAAGGGGGTTAGCTTTCTTT. The variable domain in full, with the rest retrieved from reference TRBV14 and TRBJ1-1, is EAGVTQFPSHSVIEKGQTVTLRCDPISGHDNLYWYRRVMGKEIKFLLHFVKESKQDESGMPNNRFLAERTGGTYSTLKVQPAELEDSGVYFCASSQGRGLAFFGQGTRLTVV.

The chain recombines TRBV19 with TRBJ1-5; D perhaps matches TRBD1 (6 bases). The CDR3 runs 13 residues. Germline values: CDR1 LNHDA, CDR2 SQIVND (reference sequence). Trimming stripped 9 bases from V and 2 bases from J, with 11 bases between. The CDR3: CASRDTGNQPQHF. The CDR3 DNA follows: TGTGCCAGCCGGGACACGGGCAATCAGCCCCAGCATTTT.

The CDR3 nucleotides read TGTGCCAGCAGCTTGCCGGCAGGGGGTCGGATTGGCACTGAAGCTTTCTTT. Protein sequence: CASSLPAGGRIGTEAFF. The chain is built from TRBV5-6 and TRBJ1-1; TRBD1 matches at 7 bases. The CDR3 length is 17 residues. The ends lost 1 base at V and 4 bases at J; junction bases unmatched: 13. The germline V gene has CDR1 SGHDT and CDR2 YYEEEE.

The rearrangement links TRBV28 to TRBJ1-4, with 9 bases aligning to TRBD1. The CDR3 covers 15 residues. The germline V gene has CDR1 MDHEN and CDR2 SYDVKM. The junction had 7 bases not matched to a gene; V was cut back by 6 bases and J by 5 bases. DNA for the CDR3: TGTGCCAGCAGACTAGACAGGGGGTTCAATGAAAAACTGTTTTTT. Its translation: CASRLDRGFNEKLFF.

The chain combines TRBV7-9 with TRBJ2-3; D is undetermined. Germline V gives CDR1 SEHNR, CDR2 FQNEAQ (reference sequence). V shed 4 bases and J shed 6 bases, with 8 bases lying between them. The CDR3 has 12 residues. CDR3 bases: TGTGCCAGCAGCTCCCGAGCCGATACGCAGTATTTT. It specifies CASSSRADTQYF.

This chain joins TRBV5-1 and TRBJ2-5, with D possibly TRBD2 on 6 matching bases. V shed 4 bases and J shed 2 bases, with 15 bases lying between them. There are 15 residues in the CDR3. The germline V gene encodes CDR1 SGHRS and CDR2 YFSETQ. The CDR3 DNA sequence: TGCGCCAGCAGCCTCCCCACTAGCAATCAAGAGACCCAGTACTTC. Translated, it gives CASSLPTSNQETQYF. The full variable domain, its missing parts supplied by reference TRBV5-1 and TRBJ2-5, is KAGVTQTPRYLIKTRGQQVTLSCSPISGHRSVSWYQQTPGQGLQFLFEYFSETQRNKGNFPGRFSGRQFSNSRSEMNVSTLELGDSALYLCASSLPTSNQETQYFGPGTRLLVL.

The chain couples TRBV14 to TRBJ2-1; the match to TRBD2 covers 8 bases. V dropped 2 bases and J dropped 1; count of bases not matched to a gene: 7. Looked up from germline, CDR1 is SGHDN and CDR2 is FVKESK. The CDR3 has 17 amino acids. The CDR3 here is CASSQIRAGGSYNEQFF. CDR3 bases: TGTGCCAGCAGCCAAATAAGGGCGGGGGGATCCTACAATGAGCAGTTCTTC.

The CDR3 sequence: CASREDRASYGYTF. In DNA, the CDR3 is TGTGCCAGCAGGGAGGACAGGGCGAGCTATGGCTACACCTTC. The rearrangement joins TRBV25-1 to TRBJ1-2; TRBD1 matches at 8 bases. V shed 6 bases and J 4 bases; nucleotides not matched to a gene: 7. Looked up from germline, CDR1 is MGHDK and CDR2 is SYGVNS. The CDR3 totals 14 residues.

The chain links TRBV5-4 to TRBJ1-1; 7 nucleotides agree with TRBD1. Germline V CDR1 and CDR2: SGHNT, YYREEE (reference sequence). V shed 0 bases, J shed 0 bases, and the junction held 5 bases outside the gene matches. The CDR3 is 16 amino acids. CDR3 sequence reads: CASSLDRGAVNTEAFF. The CDR3 DNA follows: TGTGCCAGCAGCTTGGACAGGGGTGCGGTGAACACTGAAGCTTTCTTT. Together with reference TRBV5-4 and TRBJ1-1, the CDR3 gives the full variable domain: ETGVTQSPTHLIKTRGQQVTLRCSSQSGHNTVSWYQQALGQGPQFIFQYYREEENGRGNFPPRFSGLQFPNYSSELNVNALELDDSALYLCASSLDRGAVNTEAFFGQGTRLTVV.

The chain uses TRBV14 and TRBJ2-7, with D possibly matching TRBD1 (5 bases). Trimming removed 3 bases from V and 4 bases from J, with 13 bases in between. The CDR3 runs 14 residues. The germline V gene encodes CDR1 SGHDN and CDR2 FVKESK. This chain's CDR3 is CASSHFKGSYEQYF. The CDR3 bases are TGTGCCAGCAGCCACTTTAAGGGGTCGTACGAGCAGTACTTC. Together with reference TRBV14 and TRBJ2-7, the CDR3 gives the full variable domain: EAGVTQFPSHSVIEKGQTVTLRCDPISGHDNLYWYRRVMGKEIKFLLHFVKESKQDESGMPNNRFLAERTGGTYSTLKVQPAELEDSGVYFCASSHFKGSYEQYFGPGTRLTVT.

The chain joins TRBV13 to TRBJ2-7, with D possibly being TRBD1 (7 bases). Germline assignment: CDR1 PRHDT and CDR2 FYEKMQ (reference sequence). The CDR3 has 14 residues. Trimming cost V 6 bases and J 2 bases, with 14 bases left between them. Here the CDR3 DNA reads TGTGCCAGCAGGGCAGGGGGGCGAACCTACGAGCAGTACTTC. It codes for CASRAGGRTYEQYF.